Following are 16 T cell receptor beta chains from one sample sequenced in a study of blood T cell repertoires in COVID-19. Assay used: immunoSEQ multiplex PCR; TCRdb lists only in-frame clones, some missing. The data hold 200,000 to 250,000 clones, with approximately 86% observed a single time. The sequenced sample consisted of peripheral blood. The receptors were gathered from a woman aged 50 to 60 with COVID-19, enrolled during active disease.

The chain carries TRBV19 and TRBJ1-1, with TRBD1 identical over 9 bases. The CDR3 contains 14 residues. V shed 7 bases, J shed 5 bases, and the junction held 8 bases outside the gene matches. Germline CDR1 and CDR2: LNHDA and SQIVND (reference sequence). The CDR3 here is CASIPGQGWTEAFF. The CDR3 DNA is TGTGCCAGTATCCCAGGACAGGGGTGGACTGAAGCTTTCTTT.

V gene TRBV6-6 combines with J gene TRBJ2-2, with unresolved D. Germline V gene sequence: CDR1 MNHNY, CDR2 SVGAGI (reference sequence). V was shortened by 1 base and J by 0 bases, with 6 bases between the two germline ends. CDR3 size: 15 residues. The CDR3 here is CASSYWQTNTGELFF. CDR3 nucleotides: TGTGCCAGCAGTTACTGGCAGACGAACACCGGGGAGCTGTTTTTT.

The V gene is TRBV5-1, the J gene TRBJ1-1; D is unresolved. The CDR3 contains 15 residues. V dropped 4 bases and J dropped 4 bases, with 17 bases sitting between them. Germline V gene sequence: CDR1 SGHRS, CDR2 YFSETQ. This chain's CDR3 is CASSLLRVGGTEAFF. In DNA, the CDR3 is TGCGCCAGCAGCCTCCTGAGGGTGGGTGGCACTGAAGCTTTCTTT. Variable domain in full (rest from reference TRBV5-1 and TRBJ1-1): KAGVTQTPRYLIKTRGQQVTLSCSPISGHRSVSWYQQTPGQGLQFLFEYFSETQRNKGNFPGRFSGRQFSNSRSEMNVSTLELGDSALYLCASSLLRVGGTEAFFGQGTRLTVV.

The V and J genes are TRBV5-4 and TRBJ2-4; 9 nucleotides line up with TRBD1. CDR3 length equals 13 residues. With 10 bases clipped from V and 8 bases from J, the junction kept 10 bases outside the gene matches. Germline V gene lookup returns CDR1 SGHNT and CDR2 YYREEE (reference sequence). CDR3 sequence reads: CAGSLDRGYIQYF. DNA of the CDR3: TGTGCCGGCTCCCTCGACAGGGGGTACATTCAGTACTTC.

The chain uses TRBV5-1 and TRBJ2-7; D perhaps matches TRBD1 (5 bases). Trimming left V 4 bases short and J 3 bases short, with 8 bases between. The CDR3 runs 12 residues. Germline CDR1 and CDR2: SGHRS and YFSETQ. The CDR3, as DNA: TGCGCCAGCAGCCACGACAGCTACGAGCAGTACTTC. Amino acid sequence: CASSHDSYEQYF.

The chain links TRBV28 to TRBJ1-3; 7 positions agree with TRBD1. Germline CDR1 MDHEN, CDR2 SYDVKM. This CDR3 region has 17 residues. Trimming took 3 bases from V and 0 from J; bases not matched to a gene: 8. This CDR3 is CASSLSGGSLSGNTIYF. The CDR3 DNA is TGTGCCAGCAGTTTGTCAGGGGGGTCACTCTCTGGAAACACCATATATTTT.

This clone has a single count. V and J are TRBV5-5 and TRBJ1-2; possible D gene TRBD1, 5 bases. CDR1 and CDR2 (germline): SGHKS, YYEKEE (reference sequence). The CDR3 totals 15 residues. Trimming took 5 bases from V and 0 from J, leaving 14 bases between them. The CDR3: CASSFSQGANYGYTF. CDR3 nucleotides: TGTGCCAGCAGTTTCAGTCAGGGCGCTAACTATGGCTACACCTTC.

V is TRBV19 and J is TRBJ2-2; TRBD2 matches 7 bases. Looked up from germline, CDR1 is LNHDA and CDR2 is SQIVND (reference sequence). J was trimmed by 0 bases and V by 6 bases; bases with no gene match: 10. The CDR3 length is 17 residues. CDR3 loop: CASRLRSGATNTGELFF. CDR3 DNA sequence: TGTGCCAGTAGGTTACGCAGCGGGGCCACGAACACCGGGGAGCTGTTTTTT.

This clone was seen a few times. The genes are TRBV23-1 and TRBJ2-1; TRBD2 matches 8 bases. TRBV23-1 is classed as an ORF, of uncertain function. With V trimmed by 9 bases and J by 6 bases, 13 bases remained unmatched. This CDR3 spans 15 amino acids. The CDR3 protein is CASAHAGGQGNEQFF. The CDR3 DNA reads TGCGCCAGTGCGCACGCGGGGGGTCAGGGCAATGAGCAGTTCTTC.

The V and J genes are TRBV10-3 and TRBJ2-1; tentatively, D is TRBD1 (7 bases). Per germline, CDR1 ENHRY and CDR2 SYGVKD. There are 15 residues in the CDR3. V was shortened by 6 bases and J by 8 bases, with 20 bases between the two germline ends. The CDR3 DNA sequence: TGTGCCATCAGGAGAACAGGGGAGGTTTGGGATGAGCAGTTCTTC. Its translation is CAIRRTGEVWDEQFF.

V is TRBV5-1 and J is TRBJ2-7; TRBD1 might be the D (5 bases). Germline CDR1 is SGHRS and CDR2 is YFSETQ. The V end lost 0 bases, the J end lost 7 bases, and 14 bases lay between the germline ends. The CDR3 runs to 14 residues. The CDR3 nucleotides are TGCGCCAGCAGCTTGGAGGGCAGGGTTGGTGAGCAGTACGTC. Amino acid sequence: CASSLEGRVGEQYV.

This clone was recorded only once. This chain uses TRBV7-9 with TRBJ2-7; 7 bases align to TRBD1. Germline V CDR1 and CDR2: SEHNR, FQNEAQ (reference sequence). Trimming cost V 0 bases and J 0 bases; bases outside gene matches: 8. The CDR3 is 17 residues long. Here the CDR3 reads CASSLAGGDTSSYEQYF. DNA for the CDR3: TGTGCCAGCAGCTTAGCAGGGGGCGATACGAGCTCCTACGAGCAGTACTTC.

J is TRBJ2-2 and V is TRBV24-1, with a possible D match to TRBD1 (6 bases). The CDR3 spans 17 residues. Between the trimmed V and J ends, which lost 7 bases and 1 base, there was a span of 18 bases. The germline CDR1 and CDR2 sequences are KGHDR and SFDVKD. The CDR3 DNA follows: TGTGCCACCAGAGGACCCGGGACAACAAGGAACACCGGGGAGCTGTTTTTT. This translates into CATRGPGTTRNTGELFF.

This sequence joins TRBV5-1 and TRBJ2-7, with 7 bases lining up with TRBD1. The CDR3 totals 15 residues. The junction had 7 bases not matched to a gene; V was cut back by 2 bases and J by 2 bases. Per germline, CDR1 SGHRS and CDR2 YFSETQ. CDR3 DNA: TGCGCCAGCAGCTTCAAGGGGACAGACACCTACGAGCAGTACTTC. This translates into CASSFKGTDTYEQYF.

V usage is TRBV7-3 and J usage is TRBJ2-1; TRBD1 is a possible D gene (6 bases). The V gene's germline CDR1 is SGHTA and CDR2 FQGTGA. V lost 1 base and J 6 bases, leaving 13 bases between the germline ends. CDR3 size: 15 residues. The chain's CDR3 is CASSLIVGQINEQFF. The CDR3 region has the DNA TGTGCCAGCAGCTTAATAGTCGGACAGATCAATGAGCAGTTCTTC.

The CDR3 coding sequence is TGCAGCGTTGAGTCAGCGGGGGGCCCCTACAATGAGCAGTTCTTC. Translated: CSVESAGGPYNEQFF. This chain joins TRBV29-1 and TRBJ2-1, with TRBD2 identical over 9 bases. The CDR3 has 15 residues. Per the germline V gene, CDR1 is SQVTM and CDR2 is ANQGSEA. J was trimmed by 2 bases and V by 3 bases; bases with no gene match: 5.